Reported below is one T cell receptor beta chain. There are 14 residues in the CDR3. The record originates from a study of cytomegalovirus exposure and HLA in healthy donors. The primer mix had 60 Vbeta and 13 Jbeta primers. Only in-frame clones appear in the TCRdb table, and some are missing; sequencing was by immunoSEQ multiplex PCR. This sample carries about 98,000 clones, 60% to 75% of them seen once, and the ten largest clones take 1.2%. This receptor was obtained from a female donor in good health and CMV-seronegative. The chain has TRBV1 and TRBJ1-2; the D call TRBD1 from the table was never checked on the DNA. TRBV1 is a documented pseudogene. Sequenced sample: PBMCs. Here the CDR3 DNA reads TGCACCAGCAGCCATACATTTATCTCCTATGGCTACACCTTC. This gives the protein CTSSHTFISYGYTF.